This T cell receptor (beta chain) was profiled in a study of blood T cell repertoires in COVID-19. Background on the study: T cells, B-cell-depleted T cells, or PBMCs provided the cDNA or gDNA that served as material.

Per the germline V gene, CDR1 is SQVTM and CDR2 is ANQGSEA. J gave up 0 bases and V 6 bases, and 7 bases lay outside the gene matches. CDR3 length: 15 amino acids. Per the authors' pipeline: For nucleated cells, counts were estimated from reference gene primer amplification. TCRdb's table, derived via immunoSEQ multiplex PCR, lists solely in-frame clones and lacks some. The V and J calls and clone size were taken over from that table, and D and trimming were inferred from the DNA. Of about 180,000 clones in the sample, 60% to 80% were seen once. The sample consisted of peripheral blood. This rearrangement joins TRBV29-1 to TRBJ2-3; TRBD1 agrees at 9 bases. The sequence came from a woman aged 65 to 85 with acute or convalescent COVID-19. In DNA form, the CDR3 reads TGCAGCGTGGGGGACAGGGTGTTTAGCACAGATACGCAGTATTTT. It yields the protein CSVGDRVFSTDTQYF.